This entry concerns a single T cell receptor beta chain. The sample comes from a study of blood T cell repertoires in COVID-19. The CDR3 runs 11 residues. Germline V gene lookup returns CDR1 GTSNPN and CDR2 SVGIG (reference sequence). Germline trimming cut 5 bases from V and 8 bases from J; bases unmatched to any gene: 5. TCRdb's copy holds only in-frame clones and misses some; the assay was immunoSEQ multiplex PCR. The sample contains about 390,000 clones, over 75% of which appear only once. The receptor was derived from a woman aged 60-75 years with COVID-19, enrolled during active disease. V and J are TRBV30 and TRBJ1-2, with 7 bases aligning to TRBD1. The sequencing sample was made of peripheral blood. CDR3 sequence: CAWQQGTGYTF. The CDR3 nucleotides read TGTGCCTGGCAACAGGGGACCGGCTACACCTTC.